This T cell receptor beta chain was profiled in a study of a mutant IDH1 vaccine in newly diagnosed glioma. Study summary: Those enrolled had earlier been treated with radiotherapy, temozolomide, or both, mostly both.

This CDR3 region has 16 residues. V was clipped by 3 bases and J by 5 bases; unmatched bases: 13. Germline-derived CDR1 and CDR2 are SGHRS and YFSETQ. Of note for this clone: The antigen remains unidentified.

Time point defined: week 5, during vaccination. One vaccine dose held 300 ug of mutant IDH1 20-mer peptide and came with topical imiquimod. The assay was immunoSEQ multiplex PCR, and TCRdb's table has in-frame clones only and misses some. Here the sample spans some 60,000 clones, around 89% being singletons. This receptor was identified in a woman aged 40 to 50 with glioma. Sequenced material: PBMCs, taken from a glioma patient whose treatment included an IDH1 peptide vaccine. The chain joins TRBV5-1 to TRBJ2-7, with 8 positions matching TRBD1. The CDR3, as DNA: TGCGCCAGCAGCTCCCGAGAGGACAGGGCCTTCAACGAGCAGTACTTC. It codes for CASSSREDRAFNEQYF.